In its sample, the clone carrying this T cell receptor (beta chain) was seen a few times. Its target is not known. The V gene's germline CDR1 is SGHAT and CDR2 FQNNGV. Trimming took off 5 bases at V and 1 base at J, with 9 bases between the two ends. The CDR3 sequence is 14 residues long. This specimen belongs to a study of vaccination effects on CD4 cells after COVID-19. Here immunoSEQ multiplex PCR was the method, and the copy in TCRdb shows in-frame clones only, minus some. Of about 20,000 clones in the sample, approximately 79% were seen once. ViraFEST expansion of antigen-specific CD4+ T cells with viral peptide pools preceded sequencing. Following 10 days of culture, CD4+ T cells were isolated. Nobody among the vaccine recipients had prior SARS-CoV-2 infection (nucleocapsid antibodies were negative). Study conclusions and caveats: Late post-vaccination, clones induced by infection and those induced by vaccine underwent marked clonal contraction. After vaccination of healthy people, only 1 of 255 vaccine-induced clones cross-reacted with common cold coronaviruses. Convalescent patients in the study were few, and early post-infection timepoints were absent.

The source is a human donor who received a COVID-19 vaccine. V is TRBV11-2 and J is TRBJ1-5; D is unresolved. The source material was CD4+ T cells from PBMCs cultured with HCoV-NL63 spike peptides, sampled before COVID-19 vaccination. The CDR3 nucleotides read TGTGCCAGCAGCCCGGACGGGAGCAATCAGCCCCAGCATTTT. It specifies CASSPDGSNQPQHF. The full variable domain, its missing parts supplied by reference TRBV11-2 and TRBJ1-5, is EAGVAQSPRYKIIEKRQSVAFWCNPISGHATLYWYQQILGQGPKLLIQFQNNGVVDDSQLPKDRFSAERLKGVDSTLKIQPAKLEDSAVYLCASSPDGSNQPQHFGDGTRLSIL.